A single sample gave rise to the 14 T cell receptor beta chains below, sequenced in a study of blood T cell repertoires in COVID-19. Clones were sequenced by immunoSEQ multiplex PCR, and TCRdb holds only the in-frame ones, with some missing. In the table there are around 100,000 clones, about 90% of which are singletons. Sequencing was performed on peripheral blood. The receptors were gathered from a human donor in a cohort sampled during active COVID-19.

This clone was recorded only once. The CDR3 is CASGGGYEQYF. In DNA form, the CDR3 reads TGTGCCAGCGGGGGGGGATACGAGCAGTACTTC. This rearrangement joins TRBV6-5 to TRBJ2-7; 7 nucleotides agree with TRBD2. Germline assignment: CDR1 MNHEY and CDR2 SVGAGI. The CDR3 has 11 residues. Trimming removed 8 bases from V and 4 bases from J; junction bases left unmatched: 2.

CDR3 residues: CASSSSEETQYF. As DNA, the CDR3 is TGTGCCAGCAGTTCCTCCGAGGAGACCCAGTACTTC. V and J are TRBV28 and TRBJ2-5, with D unclear. The CDR3 spans 12 residues. The V end lost 4 bases, the J end lost 5 bases, and 8 bases lay between the germline ends. Germline CDR1 MDHEN, CDR2 SYDVKM.

The chain uses TRBV5-6 and TRBJ1-3; D uncertain. Trimming took 1 base from V and 2 from J, leaving 7 bases between them. CDR1 and CDR2 from the germline V gene are SGHDT and YYEEEE. The CDR3 totals 14 residues. CDR3 residues: CASSLTVTGNTIYF. The CDR3, as DNA: TGTGCCAGCAGCTTGACAGTAACTGGAAACACCATATATTTT.

J is TRBJ2-7 and V is TRBV5-1; a weak D match, TRBD1 (8 bases). V was trimmed by 4 bases and J by 3 bases, leaving 14 bases between them. The CDR3 is made up of 14 amino acids. The germline gives CDR1 SGHRS, CDR2 YFSETQ. The CDR3 nucleotides read TGCGCCAGCAGCGTACAGGGGGGGATCTACGAGCAGTACTTC. Translation: CASSVQGGIYEQYF. Supplemented by reference TRBV5-1 and TRBJ2-7, the full variable domain reads KAGVTQTPRYLIKTRGQQVTLSCSPISGHRSVSWYQQTPGQGLQFLFEYFSETQRNKGNFPGRFSGRQFSNSRSEMNVSTLELGDSALYLCASSVQGGIYEQYFGPGTRLTVT.

The chain links TRBV30 to TRBJ1-6; 7 positions match TRBD1. Per germline, CDR1 GTSNPN and CDR2 SVGIG (reference sequence). The CDR3 runs 13 residues. V dropped 5 bases and J dropped 13; count of bases not matched to a gene: 11. The CDR3 here is CAWGDSSLFPLHF. The CDR3 DNA sequence: TGTGCCTGGGGGGACAGCAGTTTATTCCCCCTCCACTTT. Looking up the rest from reference TRBV30 and TRBJ1-6 gives the full variable domain: SQTIHQWPATLVQPVGSPLSLECTVEGTSNPNLYWYRQAAGRGLQLLFYSVGIGQISSEVPQNLSASRPQDRQFILSSKKLLLSDSGFYLCAWGDSSLFPLHFGNGTRLTVT.

V gene TRBV6-5 combines with J gene TRBJ1-2, with D hard to call. With 5 bases removed from V and 5 bases from J, the gap between germline ends came to 15 bases. Germline values: CDR1 MNHEY, CDR2 SVGAGI. The CDR3 is 14 residues long. In DNA form, the CDR3 reads TGTGCCAGCAGTAGGAAAGGTGGGCAATATGGCTACACCTTC. It codes for CASSRKGGQYGYTF.

This clone was counted a few times. The chain has TRBV5-1 and TRBJ2-2; D is uncertain. V gave up 4 bases and J gave up 2 bases, with 6 bases separating them. The CDR3 is 13 amino acids. CDR1 and CDR2 from the germline V gene are SGHRS and YFSETQ. CDR3: CASSTINTGELFF. CDR3 DNA: TGCGCCAGCAGCACAATTAACACCGGGGAGCTGTTTTTT.

The chain links TRBV30 to TRBJ1-1; D is unresolved. V gave up 3 bases and J gave up 2 bases, with 10 bases separating them. This CDR3 spans 13 amino acids. Germline CDR1 and CDR2: GTSNPN and SVGIG (reference sequence). The CDR3 bases are TGTGCCTGGAGCCAGCGAGGAAACACTGAAGCTTTCTTT. Translation: CAWSQRGNTEAFF.

This chain links TRBV12-3 or TRBV12-4 with TRBJ2-7; 8 bases fit TRBD1. The CDR3 has 13 amino acids. J was trimmed by 3 bases and V by 4 bases; bases with no gene match: 2. CDR3 bases: TGTGCCAGCAGTTCCGGACAGGGCTACGAGCAGTACTTC. Amino acids: CASSSGQGYEQYF.

V usage is TRBV5-4 and J usage is TRBJ2-5; 7 bases align to TRBD1. This CDR3 contains 15 residues. V dropped 6 bases and J dropped 3; count of bases not matched to a gene: 11. Germline CDR1 SGHNT, CDR2 YYREEE (reference sequence). For the CDR3, the DNA is TGTGCCAGCAAGGGTCCGGCAGGGGGAGAAGAGACCCAGTACTTC. Its translation: CASKGPAGGEETQYF.

Remarks on this clone: The junction differs from germline at one of its ends, possibly a read error. This chain uses TRBV11-2 with TRBJ2-1; possible D gene TRBD2, 5 bases. The germline CDR1 and CDR2 sequences are SGHAT and FQNNGV. The CDR3 is 16 amino acids. CDR3 sequence (DNA): TGTGCCAGCACCTTAGCGTCCAGCGGAGCCTACAATGAGCAGTTCTTC. It codes for CASTLASSGAYNEQFF.

DNA of the CDR3: TGTGCCAGCAGCAAAGGAAGGGACAGGGAGGCGGGGAACACTGAAGCTTTCTTT. It yields the protein CASSKGRDREAGNTEAFF. This chain connects TRBV21-1 to TRBJ1-1; the table's D call, TRBD1, was not checked against the DNA. TRBV21-1 is labeled a pseudogene. The CDR3 spans 18 residues.

This clone was detected only once. The genes are TRBV6-5 and TRBJ2-3; D might be TRBD2 (5 bases). Germline V gene sequence: CDR1 MNHEY, CDR2 SVGAGI. Trimming removed 7 bases from V and 1 base from J, with 15 bases in between. This CDR3 has 15 amino acids. The CDR3 DNA sequence: TGTGCCAGCACCACGGGTATCGGGGGCACAGATACGCAGTATTTT. Amino acid sequence: CASTTGIGGTDTQYF.

V gene TRBV6-2 or TRBV6-3 combines with J gene TRBJ2-3; the match to TRBD2 covers 11 bases. From germline, CDR1 is MNHEY and CDR2 SVGEGT. The CDR3 is 19 residues long. The V and J ends lost 4 bases and 7 bases, in that order; junction bases with no gene match: 19. Written as DNA, the CDR3 is TGTGCCAGCAGTTCCATTCCGACTAGCGGGACCCTATCGGGCCATACGCAGTATTTT. Its translation is CASSSIPTSGTLSGHTQYF.